The 8 T cell receptor beta chains in this list originate from one sample, sequenced in a study of Graves' ophthalmopathy and Graves' hyperthyroidism. The authors amplified TCR beta CDR3 regions, and they did so from RNA transcripts for repertoire sequencing. The first round was an RT-PCR with HTBI primers, and the second round was a multiplex PCR. TCRdb independently ran MiXCR on the multiplex PCR reads; one entry per CDR3 protein. The sample shows roughly 1.1 million distinct CDR3 sequences, roughly two fifths of them seen only once. The sample taken for sequencing was peripheral blood or thyroid tissue (not recorded which). These receptors came from an adult man with Graves' hyperthyroidism.

The chain couples TRBV18 to TRBJ1-3, with TRBD1 identical over 7 bases. There are 15 residues in the CDR3. After removal of 3 bases from V and 4 bases from J, the junction contained 6 bases not matched to a gene. Germline CDR1 KGHSH, CDR2 LQKENI. Here the CDR3 DNA reads TGTGCCAGCTCACCCGACAGGGTAAACGGAAACACCATATATTTT. It encodes CASSPDRVNGNTIYF.

The table lists this clonotype with many counts. This rearrangement joins TRBV10-3 to TRBJ2-5; D is perhaps TRBD1 or TRBD2 (7 bases each). This CDR3 has 16 residues. Between the trimmed V and J ends, which lost 11 bases and 3 bases, there was a span of 25 bases. Germline V gene data show CDR1 as ENHRY and CDR2 as SYGVKD. The CDR3 region has the DNA TGTGCCTCCTTTGGGGGGGGGACAGAGCGGGAAGAGACCCAGTACTTC. Translation gives CASFGGGTEREETQYF.

Comment on this clonotype: This may arise from a read error, as a much more abundant clone is one base away. CDR3 DNA sequence: TGTGCCAGCAGTTACTCGTGTAGCCGGGAGACCCAGTACTTC. This codes for CASSYSCSRETQYF. V usage is TRBV6-5 and J usage is TRBJ2-5, with unresolved D. CDR1 is MNHEY, CDR2 SVGAGI, per germline. The CDR3 sequence is 14 residues long. V lost 0 bases and J lost 5, with 10 bases in between.

The chain recombines TRBV5-4 with TRBJ2-5; 16 bases fit TRBD2. V shed 6 bases and J 0 bases; nucleotides not matched to a gene: 17. The CDR3 sequence is 21 residues long. CDR1 is SGHNT, CDR2 YYREEE, per germline (reference sequence). Here the CDR3 reads CASTPSGLAGGPGSYQETQYF. CDR3 DNA: TGTGCCAGCACCCCCTCGGGACTAGCGGGAGGGCCTGGCTCGTACCAAGAGACCCAGTACTTC.

This chain joins TRBV6-5 and TRBJ2-5; perhaps TRBD1 as D (5 bases). The germline V gene has CDR1 MNHEY and CDR2 SVGAGI. CDR3 length: 13 amino acids. Trimming removed 7 bases from V and 1 base from J, with 10 bases in between. CDR3 sequence: CASNGRVQETQYF. The CDR3 region has the DNA TGTGCCAGCAACGGCAGGGTCCAAGAGACCCAGTACTTC.

J is TRBJ1-6 and V is TRBV25-1; possibly TRBD1 for D (5 bases). The V end was cut by 7 bases, the J end by 8 bases, with 18 bases between. Germline V gene data show CDR1 as MGHDK and CDR2 as SYGVNS. The CDR3 loop spans 15 amino acids. CDR3 loop: CASTPRGSLDSPLHF. In DNA, the CDR3 is TGTGCCAGCACCCCGAGGGGAAGTCTCGATTCACCCCTCCACTTT. Variable domain in full (rest from reference TRBV25-1 and TRBJ1-6): EADIYQTPRYLVIGTGKKITLECSQTMGHDKMYWYQQDPGMELHLIHYSYGVNSTEKGDLSSESTVSRIRTEHFPLTLESARPSHTSQYLCASTPRGSLDSPLHFGNGTRLTVT.

This clonotype appeared a few times. The V call is TRBV6-6, the J call TRBJ2-7; no clear D gene. The length of the CDR3 is 12 residues. The V gene lost 0 bases and the J gene lost 6 bases, with 6 bases spanning the gap. Per the germline V gene, CDR1 is MNHNY and CDR2 is SVGAGI (reference sequence). CDR3 region: CASSYSTPEQYF. CDR3 nucleotides: TGTGCCAGCAGTTACTCGACTCCCGAGCAGTACTTC.

On this clonotype itself: A read error is possible here, since a much larger clone lies one base away. This rearrangement joins TRBV12-3 or TRBV12-4 to TRBJ2-2; 9 nucleotides line up with TRBD2. The CDR3 consists of 15 residues. CDR3 in DNA: TGTGCCAGCACCCCTCTAGCGGGAACCACCGAGGAGCTGTTTTTT. It is translated as CASTPLAGTTEELFF.